This entry features one T cell receptor (beta chain) sequence. These data come from a study of T cell changes during pregnancy in multiple sclerosis. The V segment lost 10 bases and the J segment 5 bases; nucleotides outside the gene matches: 6. This CDR3 contains 13 residues. CDR1 MNHNS and CDR2 SASEGT come from the germline V gene. TCRdb's table, derived via immunoSEQ multiplex PCR, lists solely in-frame clones and lacks some. Of under 45,000 clones listed, 90% to 95% are singletons. The clonotype was recovered from a female donor with multiple sclerosis, enrolled in a pregnancy study. J is TRBJ2-2 and V is TRBV6-1; 8 bases are a match to TRBD1. The material sequenced was CD4+ T cells from peripheral blood mononuclear cells, taken after pregnancy. This CDR3 is CAIRGQATGELFF. The CDR3 DNA reads TGTGCCATCAGGGGGCAGGCGACCGGGGAGCTGTTTTTT.